This passage covers 22 T cell receptor beta chains from one sample sequenced in a study of OX40 agonist ivuxolimab in advanced cancers. Assay used: immunoSEQ multiplex PCR; TCRdb lists only in-frame clones, some missing. The data show roughly 63,000 clones, approximately 92% seen once. This sample comprised CD4+ or CD8+ T cells sorted from blood, obtained in a trial of the OX40 agonist ivuxolimab. The receptors here all came from an adult with an advanced solid tumor such as melanoma, head and neck, liver or kidney cancer.

This clone turned up a few times. The chain couples TRBV5-1 to TRBJ2-2, with a tentative D call TRBD2 (6 bases). Germline V gene sequence: CDR1 SGHRS, CDR2 YFSETQ. The CDR3 length is 15 residues. V was trimmed by 2 bases and J by 4 bases, leaving 12 bases between them. In DNA form, the CDR3 reads TGCGCCAGCAGCTTTGGTCCGCGGGGCACCGGGGAGCTGTTTTTT. This encodes CASSFGPRGTGELFF.

The chain has TRBV13 and TRBJ2-7; possible D gene TRBD1, 6 bases. Germline V lookup: CDR1 PRHDT, CDR2 FYEKMQ (reference sequence). The CDR3 is 15 amino acids. The V and J ends lost 0 bases and 3 bases respectively, with 12 bases between them. The DNA of the CDR3 is TGTGCCAGCAGCTTAGGCGTAGCAGGGGACTACGAGCAGTACTTC. Amino acid sequence: CASSLGVAGDYEQYF.

The CDR3 loop is CASSWDYYNEQFF. The CDR3 DNA reads as TGTGCCAGCAGTTGGGACTATTACAATGAGCAGTTCTTC. The genes are TRBV27 and TRBJ2-1, with TRBD2 identical over 7 bases. The trim removed 4 bases at V and 4 bases at J, leaving 1 base unmatched. Germline V gene sequence: CDR1 MNHEY, CDR2 SMNVEV (reference sequence). CDR3 length: 13 residues.

The J gene is TRBJ1-2, the V gene TRBV14; D might be TRBD1 (6 bases). V shed 4 bases and J shed 7 bases, with 16 bases lying between them. Germline loops: CDR1 SGHDN, CDR2 FVKESK. This CDR3 is 14 amino acids long. Here the CDR3 DNA reads TGTGCCAGCAGCCCCGGGACAACATGGTTTGGCTACACCTTC. It yields the protein CASSPGTTWFGYTF.

The rearrangement joins TRBV4-1 to TRBJ1-1; D uncertain. Germline values: CDR1 MGHRA, CDR2 YSYEKL. Trimming pared 1 base from V and 1 base from J, leaving 7 bases between. The CDR3 spans 14 residues. The CDR3 sequence is CASSQGPRNTEAFF. Here the CDR3 DNA reads TGCGCCAGCAGCCAAGGACCCCGGAACACTGAAGCTTTCTTT.

The chain links TRBV7-6 to TRBJ1-1, with no clear D. Germline CDR1 and CDR2: SGHVS and FNYEAQ. The V gene lost 5 bases and the J gene lost 3 bases, with 13 bases spanning the gap. There are 14 residues in the CDR3. DNA for the CDR3: TGTGCCAGCAGCCCCGCCGTGCTCGACACTGAAGCTTTCTTT. It codes for CASSPAVLDTEAFF.

This sequence joins TRBV10-3 and TRBJ1-1, with TRBD1 identical over 8 bases. Germline CDR1 is ENHRY and CDR2 is SYGVKD. This CDR3 region has 16 residues. V shed 2 bases and J 3 bases; nucleotides not matched to a gene: 8. Here the CDR3 reads CAISEHPDRVHTEAFF. CDR3 nucleotides: TGTGCCATCAGTGAGCACCCGGACAGGGTTCACACTGAAGCTTTCTTT.

The V and J genes are TRBV6-1 and TRBJ1-2; D may be TRBD1 (5 bases). Looked up from germline, CDR1 is MNHNS and CDR2 is SASEGT. The V end lost 3 bases, the J end lost 8 bases, and 19 bases lay between the germline ends. This CDR3 region has 15 residues. CDR3 protein: CASSEPTATLDGYTF. As DNA, the CDR3 is TGTGCCAGCAGTGAGCCGACAGCCACTCTTGACGGCTACACCTTC.

The J gene is TRBJ1-4, the V gene TRBV16; D remains unclear. The V end lost 3 bases, the J end lost 0 bases, and 8 bases lay between the germline ends. The germline V gene encodes CDR1 KGHSY and CDR2 FQNENV. This CDR3 has 15 residues. CDR3 protein: CASSHGWATNEKLFF. As DNA, the CDR3 is TGTGCCAGCAGCCACGGATGGGCAACTAATGAAAAACTGTTTTTT.

Only one count was recorded for this clone. The chain recombines TRBV10-2 with TRBJ2-2, with unresolved D. The length of the CDR3 is 12 residues. The ends were cut back, 3 bases at V and 8 bases at J, with 7 bases in the middle. Germline CDR1 is WSHSY and CDR2 is SAAADI. The CDR3 here is CASSEPSGELFF. CDR3 coding DNA: TGCGCCAGCAGTGAACCGTCGGGGGAGCTGTTTTTT.

The V call is TRBV6-1, the J call TRBJ2-3; tentatively, D is TRBD1 (6 bases). CDR3 length equals 16 residues. Trimming left V 2 bases short and J 4 bases short, with 16 bases between. Germline values: CDR1 MNHNS, CDR2 SASEGT. CDR3 region: CASSEPPGQLPDTQYF. The CDR3, as DNA: TGTGCCAGCAGTGAACCACCGGGACAATTACCAGATACGCAGTATTTT.

V gene TRBV10-2 combines with J gene TRBJ2-1; D not certain. CDR3 size: 12 residues. Germline assignment: CDR1 WSHSY and CDR2 SAAADI. The V gene lost 4 bases and the J gene lost 7 bases, with 8 bases spanning the gap. DNA for the CDR3: TGCGCCAGCAGTGTATGGGTGAATGAGCAGTTCTTC. Protein product: CASSVWVNEQFF.

The rearrangement joins TRBV7-9 to TRBJ2-7; TRBD1 matches 7 bases. The CDR3 covers 14 residues. CDR1 and CDR2 from the germline V gene are SEHNR and FQNEAQ (reference sequence). V lost 5 bases, J lost 3 bases, and 7 bases stayed unmatched. DNA of the CDR3: TGTGCCAGCAGCCTCCTAGGGGGCGTCTACGAGCAGTACTTC. It codes for CASSLLGGVYEQYF.

The J gene is TRBJ2-3, the V gene TRBV30; tentatively, D is TRBD1 (6 bases). V lost 1 base and J 4 bases, leaving 15 bases between the germline ends. CDR3 size: 15 residues. Germline CDR1 reads GTSNPN; CDR2 reads SVGIG (reference sequence). This chain's CDR3 is CAWSDREPGPDTQYF. The CDR3 bases are TGTGCCTGGAGTGACAGGGAGCCCGGGCCAGATACGCAGTATTTT.

The rearrangement uses TRBV7-2 and TRBJ2-2; possibly TRBD1 for D (5 bases). CDR1 and CDR2 (germline): SGHTA, FQGNSA. The germline V and J ends were trimmed by 5 bases and 0 bases, with 10 bases remaining between them. The length of the CDR3 is 15 residues. In nucleotides, the CDR3 is TGTGCCAGCAGCAAAGGACACCCGAACACCGGGGAGCTGTTTTTT. Protein sequence: CASSKGHPNTGELFF.

The table lists this clone with a count of one. V gene TRBV6-1 combines with J gene TRBJ1-1, with D tentatively TRBD1 (5 bases). Trimming pared 6 bases from V and 4 bases from J, leaving 9 bases between. This CDR3 spans 12 amino acids. Germline V gene sequence: CDR1 MNHNS, CDR2 SASEGT. CDR3 residues: CASRERGTEAFF. DNA for the CDR3: TGTGCCAGCAGGGAAAGGGGCACTGAAGCTTTCTTT.

The CDR3 nucleotides are TGTGCCAGCAGCCCCCCGGGACAGCCCTCCTACGAGCAGTACTTC. This sequence encodes CASSPPGQPSYEQYF. This chain uses TRBV7-9 with TRBJ2-7; 7 bases align to TRBD1. The CDR3 totals 15 residues. Germline CDR1 and CDR2: SEHNR and FQNEAQ (reference sequence). Germline trimming cut 5 bases from V and 0 bases from J; bases unmatched to any gene: 7.

This clone was picked up a small number of times. The chain uses TRBV9 and TRBJ1-2; D gene uncertain. The CDR3 contains 15 residues. CDR1 is SGDLS, CDR2 YYNGEE, per germline. V shed 5 bases and J shed 4 bases, with 18 bases lying between them. CDR3 coding DNA: TGTGCCAGCAGTCAAGGTCCAGGCGCCTTCTATGGCTACACCTTC. This encodes CASSQGPGAFYGYTF. Full variable domain (missing parts from reference TRBV9 and TRBJ1-2): DSGVTQTPKHLITATGQRVTLRCSPRSGDLSVYWYQQSLDQGLQFLIQYYNGEERAKGNILERFSAQQFPDLHSELNLSSLELGDSALYFCASSQGPGAFYGYTFGSGTRLTVV.

V gene TRBV6-5 combines with J gene TRBJ1-1, with 8 bases lining up with TRBD1. V trimming: 2 bases; J trimming: 4 bases; junction bases outside the gene matches: 3. CDR3 length: 14 amino acids. The germline V gene encodes CDR1 MNHEY and CDR2 SVGAGI. The CDR3 region has the DNA TGTGCCAGCAGTTACACCGGACAGGGCACTGAAGCTTTCTTT. It is translated as CASSYTGQGTEAFF.

The rearrangement links TRBV6-5 to TRBJ2-7; tentative D call: TRBD2 (6 bases). This CDR3 has 10 residues. The ends were cut back, 9 bases at V and 6 bases at J, with 9 bases in the middle. The germline V gene has CDR1 MNHEY and CDR2 SVGAGI. The CDR3 is CASGTLEQYF. CDR3 DNA: TGTGCCAGTGGGACTCTCGAGCAGTACTTC.

The J gene is TRBJ2-4, the V gene TRBV7-8; the match to TRBD1 covers 8 bases. The ends lost 5 bases at V and 4 bases at J; junction bases unmatched: 4. Germline assignment: CDR1 SGHVS and CDR2 FQNEAQ. This CDR3 is 14 amino acids long. This CDR3 is CASSAWTGKNIQYF. Written as DNA, the CDR3 is TGTGCCAGCAGCGCATGGACAGGGAAAAACATTCAGTACTTC.

J is TRBJ2-1 and V is TRBV5-1; D is possibly TRBD2 (6 bases). Trimming pared 4 bases from V and 0 bases from J, leaving 17 bases between. Germline V gene sequence: CDR1 SGHRS, CDR2 YFSETQ. This CDR3 contains 17 residues. Here the CDR3 DNA reads TGCGCCAGCAGCGACCGGGACTTCAAGAGCTCCTACAATGAGCAGTTCTTC. This gives the protein CASSDRDFKSSYNEQFF.